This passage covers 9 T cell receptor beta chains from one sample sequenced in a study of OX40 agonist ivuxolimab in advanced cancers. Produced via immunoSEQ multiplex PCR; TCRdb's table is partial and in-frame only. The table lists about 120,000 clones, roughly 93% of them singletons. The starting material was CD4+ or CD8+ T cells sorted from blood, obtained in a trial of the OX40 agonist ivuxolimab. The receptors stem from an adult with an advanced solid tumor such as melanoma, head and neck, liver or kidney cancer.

CDR3 loop: CASSASGQGIDTQYF. DNA of the CDR3: TGTGCCAGCAGCGCCTCGGGACAGGGAATAGATACGCAGTATTTT. The chain links TRBV7-3 to TRBJ2-3; 9 positions match TRBD1. The trim removed 5 bases at V and 5 bases at J, leaving 8 bases unmatched. The CDR3 has 15 residues. CDR1 SGHTA and CDR2 FQGTGA come from the germline V gene.

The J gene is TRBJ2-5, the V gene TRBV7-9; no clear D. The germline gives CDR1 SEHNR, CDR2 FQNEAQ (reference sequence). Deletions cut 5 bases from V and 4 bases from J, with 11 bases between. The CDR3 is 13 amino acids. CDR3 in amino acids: CASSPQPAETQYF. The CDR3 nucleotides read TGTGCCAGCAGCCCCCAGCCTGCAGAGACCCAGTACTTC. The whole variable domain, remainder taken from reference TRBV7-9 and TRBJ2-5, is DTGVSQNPRHKITKRGQNVTFRCDPISEHNRLYWYRQTLGQGPEFLTYFQNEAQLEKSRLLSDRFSAERPKGSFSTLEIQRTEQGDSAMYLCASSPQPAETQYFGPGTRLLVL.

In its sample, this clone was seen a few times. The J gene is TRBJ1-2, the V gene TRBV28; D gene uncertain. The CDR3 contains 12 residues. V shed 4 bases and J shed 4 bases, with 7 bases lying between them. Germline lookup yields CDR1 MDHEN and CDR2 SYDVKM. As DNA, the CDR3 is TGTGCCAGCAGTTGGGAACGCTATGGCTACACCTTC. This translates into CASSWERYGYTF.

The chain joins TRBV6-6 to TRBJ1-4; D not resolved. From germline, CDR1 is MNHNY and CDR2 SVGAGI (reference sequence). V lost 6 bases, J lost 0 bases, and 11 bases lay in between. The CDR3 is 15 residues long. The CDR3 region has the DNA TGTGCCAGCAGCCATCGAAGCTCAACTAATGAAAAACTGTTTTTT. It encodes CASSHRSSTNEKLFF.

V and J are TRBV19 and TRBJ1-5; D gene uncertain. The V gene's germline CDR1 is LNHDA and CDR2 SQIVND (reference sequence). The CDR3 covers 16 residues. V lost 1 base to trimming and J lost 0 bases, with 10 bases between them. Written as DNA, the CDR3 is TGTGCCAGTAGTATAGGGACGGTAGCTAGCAATCAGCCCCAGCATTTT. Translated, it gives CASSIGTVASNQPQHF.

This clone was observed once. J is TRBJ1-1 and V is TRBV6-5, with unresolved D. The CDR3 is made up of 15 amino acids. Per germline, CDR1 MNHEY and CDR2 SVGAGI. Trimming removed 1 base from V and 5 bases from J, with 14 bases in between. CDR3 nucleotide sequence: TGTGCCAGCAGTTACTTCTCCACTGTTGGAACTGAAGCTTTCTTT. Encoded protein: CASSYFSTVGTEAFF.

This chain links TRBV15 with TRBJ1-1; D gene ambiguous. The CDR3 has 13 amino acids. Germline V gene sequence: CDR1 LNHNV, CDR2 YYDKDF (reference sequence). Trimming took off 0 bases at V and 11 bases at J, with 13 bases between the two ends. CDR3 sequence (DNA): TGTGCCACCAGCAGAGAAGGACTAATGGAGGCTTTCTTT. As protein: CATSREGLMEAFF.

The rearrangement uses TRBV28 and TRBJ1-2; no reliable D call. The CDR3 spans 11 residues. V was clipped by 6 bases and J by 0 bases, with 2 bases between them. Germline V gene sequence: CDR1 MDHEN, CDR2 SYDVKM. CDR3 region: CASRANYGYTF. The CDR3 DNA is TGTGCCAGCAGGGCTAACTATGGCTACACCTTC.

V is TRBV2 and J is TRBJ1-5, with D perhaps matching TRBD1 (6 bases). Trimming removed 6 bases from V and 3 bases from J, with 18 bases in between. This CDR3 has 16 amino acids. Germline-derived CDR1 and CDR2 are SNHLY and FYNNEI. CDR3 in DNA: TGTGCCAGCAGACAACAGGGAGCCGGCCTCAATCAGCCCCAGCATTTT. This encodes CASRQQGAGLNQPQHF.